This T cell receptor beta chain was found in a study of human T cells and chemical hapten exposure. TCRdb analysed the RACE reads with MiXCR anew, one entry per CDR3 protein. This table has tens of thousands of distinct CDR3 sequences, approximately 9.9% appearing once. Findings and caveats of the study: With patch test score, the counts of PT1 expanded TCRs showed a positive correlation.

Germline CDR1 SEHNR, CDR2 FQNEAQ (reference sequence). This CDR3 region has 17 residues. The V segment lost 5 bases and the J segment 5 bases; nucleotides outside the gene matches: 15. The sample's time point: pre-sensitization, week 0. As to treatment: therapeutic diphenylcyclopropenone sensitization with weekly scalp DPC. With regard to this clonotype: Antigen specificity is unknown.

This TCR was sampled from a middle-aged man with alopecia areata. Some clones in this sample may be carry-over from other donors' samples. The chain recombines TRBV7-9 with TRBJ2-5; 9 bases agree with TRBD1. This material consisted of whole blood, taken in connection with sensitization to the hapten diphenylcyclopropenone (DPC). CDR3: CASSAPGWDRAQETQYF. The CDR3 DNA reads as TGTGCCAGCAGCGCGCCGGGCTGGGACAGGGCTCAGGAGACCCAGTACTTC.